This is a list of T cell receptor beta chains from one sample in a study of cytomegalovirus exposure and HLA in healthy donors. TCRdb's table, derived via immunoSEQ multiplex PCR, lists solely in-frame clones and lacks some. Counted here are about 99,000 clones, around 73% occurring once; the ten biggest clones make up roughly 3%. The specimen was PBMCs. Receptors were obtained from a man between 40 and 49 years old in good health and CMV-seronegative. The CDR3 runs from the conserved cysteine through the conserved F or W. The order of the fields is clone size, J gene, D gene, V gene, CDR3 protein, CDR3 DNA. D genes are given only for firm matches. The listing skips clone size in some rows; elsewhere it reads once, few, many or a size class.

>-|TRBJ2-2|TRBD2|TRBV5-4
CASSSRRGAGVRTGELFF
TGTGCCAGCAGCTCCCGAAGGGGAGCGGGAGTCAGGACCGGGGAGCTGTTTTTT
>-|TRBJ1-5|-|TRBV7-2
CASSPQAEQPQHF
TGTGCCAGCAGCCCACAAGCGGAACAGCCCCAGCATTTT
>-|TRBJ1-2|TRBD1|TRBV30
CAGRGLSNYGYTF
TGTGCCGGAAGGGGGCTGTCTAACTATGGCTACACCTTC
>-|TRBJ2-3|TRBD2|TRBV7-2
CASSGLAGGTDTQYF
TGTGCCAGCTCGGGACTAGCGGGGGGCACAGATACGCAGTATTTT
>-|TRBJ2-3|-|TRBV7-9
CASSFEIVNSTDTQYF
TGTGCCAGCAGCTTCGAAATAGTTAATAGCACAGATACGCAGTATTTT
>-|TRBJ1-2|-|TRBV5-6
CASSAGGVAGYTF
TGTGCCAGCAGCGCGGGGGGGGTTGCTGGCTACACCTTC
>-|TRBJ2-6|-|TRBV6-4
CASSDTPDSSSGANVLTF
TGTGCCAGCAGTGACACCCCGGACAGCAGCTCTGGGGCCAACGTCCTGACTTTC
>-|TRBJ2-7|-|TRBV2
CASAPVPYEQYF
TGTGCCAGCGCCCCGGTTCCCTACGAGCAGTACTTC
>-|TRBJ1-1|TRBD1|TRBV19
CASSKQGTTEAFF
TGTGCCAGTAGTAAACAGGGGACTACTGAAGCTTTCTTT
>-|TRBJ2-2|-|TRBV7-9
CASSLAGVSGELFF
TGTGCCAGCAGCTTAGCGGGCGTTTCCGGGGAGCTGTTTTTT
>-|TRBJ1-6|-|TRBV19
CASSFRGENSPLHF
TGTGCCAGTAGTTTCAGGGGCGAAAATTCACCCCTCCACTTT
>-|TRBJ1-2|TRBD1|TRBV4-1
CASSQPDRGFYYGYTF
TGCGCCAGCAGCCAACCGGACAGGGGTTTTTACTATGGCTACACCTTC
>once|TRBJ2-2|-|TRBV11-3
CASSFGRGGTGELFF
TGTGCCAGCAGCTTTGGCAGGGGCGGCACCGGGGAGCTGTTTTTT
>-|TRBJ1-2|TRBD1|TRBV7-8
CASSLEGQKTNYGYTF
TGTGCCAGCAGCTTAGAGGGACAGAAAACTAACTATGGCTACACCTTC
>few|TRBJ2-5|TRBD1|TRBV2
CASSENGQGAGGTQYF
TGTGCCAGCAGCGAAAACGGACAGGGGGCAGGTGGGACCCAGTACTTC
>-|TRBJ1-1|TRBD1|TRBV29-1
CSVGQGDTEAFF
TGCAGCGTCGGACAGGGCGACACTGAAGCTTTCTTT
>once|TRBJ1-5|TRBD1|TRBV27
CASSRLADRGHQPQHF
TGTGCCAGCAGTCGTTTGGCGGACAGGGGCCATCAGCCCCAGCATTTT
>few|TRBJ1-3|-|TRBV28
CASSPGLGNTIYF
TGTGCCAGCAGTCCAGGGTTGGGAAACACCATATATTTT
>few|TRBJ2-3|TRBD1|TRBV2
CASTYRTGRTDTQYF
TGTGCCAGCACCTACAGGACAGGGCGGACAGATACGCAGTATTTT
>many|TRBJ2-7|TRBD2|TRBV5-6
CASSLKSGRGYEQYF
TGTGCCAGCAGCTTGAAGAGCGGGAGGGGCTACGAGCAGTACTTC
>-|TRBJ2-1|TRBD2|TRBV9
CASSVGGGAFEQFF
TGTGCCAGCAGCGTAGGCGGGGGGGCGTTTGAGCAGTTCTTC
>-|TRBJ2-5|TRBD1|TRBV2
CASSGGQGQETQYF
TGTGCCAGCAGCGGAGGACAGGGCCAAGAGACCCAGTACTTC
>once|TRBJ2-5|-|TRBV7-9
CASSSQGYETQYF
TGTGCCAGCAGCTCTCAGGGGTACGAGACCCAGTACTTC
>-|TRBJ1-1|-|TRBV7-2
CASSLQGRNTEAFF
TGTGCCAGCAGCTTGCAGGGAAGGAACACTGAAGCTTTCTTT
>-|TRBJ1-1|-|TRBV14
CASSQEWGRAAFTEAFF
TGTGCCAGCAGCCAAGAGTGGGGCAGGGCCGCCTTCACTGAAGCTTTCTTT
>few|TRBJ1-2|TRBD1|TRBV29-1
CSVEQGQGIDGYTF
TGCAGCGTTGAACAGGGACAGGGGATCGATGGCTACACCTTC
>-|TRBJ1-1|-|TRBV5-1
CASSLVPGDEAFF
TGCGCCAGCAGCTTGGTGCCAGGGGATGAAGCTTTCTTT
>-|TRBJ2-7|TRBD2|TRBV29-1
CSVVPREATYEQYF
TGCAGCGTTGTTCCACGGGAGGCCACCTACGAGCAGTACTTC
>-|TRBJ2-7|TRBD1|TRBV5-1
CASSPGQVYEQYF
TGCGCCAGCAGCCCGGGACAGGTCTACGAGCAGTACTTC
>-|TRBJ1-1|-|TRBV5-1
CASSPNTRDTNTEAFF
TGCGCCAGCAGCCCCAACACCCGGGACACCAACACTGAAGCTTTCTTT
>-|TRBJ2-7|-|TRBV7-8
CASSSSSYEQYF
TGTGCCAGCAGCTCGAGCTCCTACGAGCAGTACTTC
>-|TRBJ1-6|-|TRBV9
CASSVVDDSPLHF
TGTGCCAGCAGCGTAGTAGATGATTCACCCCTCCACTTT
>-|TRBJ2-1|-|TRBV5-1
CASSQSGVYEQFF
TGCGCCAGCAGCCAATCGGGGGTCTATGAGCAGTTCTTC
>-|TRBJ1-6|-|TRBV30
CAWGSQGNSPLHF
TGTGCCTGGGGCTCGCAGGGGAATTCACCCCTCCACTTT
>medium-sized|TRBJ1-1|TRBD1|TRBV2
CASSVRQGGAFF
TGTGCCAGCAGTGTCCGGCAGGGGGGAGCTTTCTTT
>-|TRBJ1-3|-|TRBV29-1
CSVEGVAGNTIYF
TGCAGCGTCGAGGGGGTTGCTGGAAACACCATATATTTT
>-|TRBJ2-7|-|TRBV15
CATSRDGGSYEQYF
TGTGCCACCAGCAGAGATGGGGGGTCCTACGAGCAGTACTTC
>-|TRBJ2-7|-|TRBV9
CASSVVMRQGEQYF
TGTGCCAGCAGCGTAGTAATGCGCCAGGGCGAGCAGTACTTC
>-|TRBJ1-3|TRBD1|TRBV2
CASTPGQGGNTIYF
TGTGCCAGTACCCCCGGACAGGGTGGAAACACCATATATTTT
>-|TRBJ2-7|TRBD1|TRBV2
CASNPTGISYEQYF
TGTGCCAGCAACCCGACAGGGATCTCCTACGAGCAGTACTTC
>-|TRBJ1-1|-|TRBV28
CASSPGAITEAFF
TGTGCCAGCAGTCCAGGGGCGATCACTGAAGCTTTCTTT
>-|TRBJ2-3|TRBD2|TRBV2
CASSEGLAGGEDTQYF
TGTGCCAGCAGCGAGGGACTAGCGGGAGGGGAAGATACGCAGTATTTT
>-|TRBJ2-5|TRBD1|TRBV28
CASSLSRGTLETQYF
TGTGCCAGCAGTTTAAGCAGGGGGACCCTAGAGACCCAGTACTTC
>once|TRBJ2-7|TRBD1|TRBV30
CACPKAGGKGQGAHEQYF
TGTGCCTGCCCCAAGGCGGGGGGGAAGGGACAGGGGGCTCACGAGCAGTACTTC
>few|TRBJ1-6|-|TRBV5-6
CASSPSGGYNSPLHF
TGTGCCAGCAGCCCGAGCGGGGGGTATAATTCACCCCTCCACTTT
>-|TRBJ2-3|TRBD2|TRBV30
CALNIAGGADTQYF
TGTGCCTTAAATATAGCGGGGGGGGCAGATACGCAGTATTTT
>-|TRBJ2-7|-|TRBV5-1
CASSLRDEQYF
TGCGCCAGCAGCTTGCGGGACGAGCAGTACTTC
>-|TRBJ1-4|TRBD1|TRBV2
CASSGRTGEKLFF
TGTGCCAGCAGTGGGCGGACAGGGGAAAAACTGTTTTTT
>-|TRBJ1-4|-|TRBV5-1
CASSLEGSPNEKLFF
TGCGCCAGCAGCTTGGAGGGGTCACCTAATGAAAAACTGTTTTTT